What follows are 3 T cell receptor beta chains derived from one specimen sequenced in a study of blood T cell repertoires in COVID-19. TCRdb keeps only in-frame clones here, not all; method: immunoSEQ multiplex PCR. The sample holds over 200,000 clones, 75% to 90% seen once. The sequenced sample consisted of PBMCs or T cells enriched from blood (not recorded which). These receptors were collected from a man between 35 and 55 years old who had recovered from COVID-19.

V and J are TRBV3-1 (or the pseudogene TRBV3-2) and TRBJ2-7, with D uncertain. Trimming removed 1 base from V and 0 bases from J, with 13 bases in between. This CDR3 has 16 amino acids. Germline values: CDR1 LGHDT, CDR2 YNNKEL (reference sequence). This chain's CDR3 is CASSQVTNPSSYEQYF. CDR3 bases: TGTGCCAGCAGCCAAGTCACTAACCCCAGCTCCTACGAGCAGTACTTC.

The sample holds one count of this clone. The chain is built from TRBV12-5 and TRBJ1-1, with unresolved D. The CDR3 consists of 15 residues. Deletions cut 1 base from V and 1 base from J, with 10 bases between. From germline, CDR1 is LGHNT and CDR2 FRNRAP. The CDR3 coding sequence is TGTGCTAGTGGTTTGGGATCGACGGGGAACACTGAAGCTTTCTTT. Protein product: CASGLGSTGNTEAFF.

The chain links TRBV19 to TRBJ2-2; tentatively, D is TRBD1 (6 bases). This CDR3 spans 16 amino acids. Trimming took off 2 bases at V and 2 bases at J, with 12 bases between the two ends. Germline V gene data show CDR1 as LNHDA and CDR2 as SQIVND (reference sequence). CDR3 sequence: CASSILRTDNTGELFF. In DNA, the CDR3 is TGTGCCAGTAGTATATTAAGGACAGATAACACCGGGGAGCTGTTTTTT.